The 30 T cell receptor beta chains below were found in one sample sequenced in a study of siplizumab effects on memory and regulatory T cells. Only in-frame clones appear in the TCRdb table, and some are missing; sequencing was by immunoSEQ multiplex PCR. There are some 100,000 clones in the sample; about 90% occur only once, and roughly 0.78% lies in the top ten. Material for sequencing was Tregs sorted from blood. The receptors here all came from a human donor in good health.

As DNA, the CDR3 is TGTGCCAGTACGGATGACGGTCGAACAGATACGCAGTATTTT. It is translated as CASTDDGRTDTQYF. The rearrangement joins TRBV19 to TRBJ2-3; D call uncertain. V lost 7 bases and J 3 bases, leaving 14 bases between the germline ends. The CDR3 sequence is 14 residues long. CDR1 LNHDA and CDR2 SQIVND come from the germline V gene (reference sequence).

The chain combines TRBV9 with TRBJ2-5; TRBD1 matches at 7 bases. V gave up 4 bases and J gave up 2 bases; unmatched junction bases: 8. Germline CDR1 is SGDLS and CDR2 is YYNGEE. CDR3 length: 15 amino acids. CDR3 protein: CASSSGGSAQETQYF. The CDR3 DNA reads as TGTGCCAGCAGCTCAGGGGGTAGCGCTCAAGAGACCCAGTACTTC.

This clone was seen more than once but under ten times. This sequence joins TRBV5-1 and TRBJ1-1, with D perhaps matching TRBD1 (6 bases). Germline V CDR1 and CDR2: SGHRS, YFSETQ. V lost 4 bases, J lost 4 bases, and 11 bases lay in between. The CDR3 totals 13 residues. The DNA of the CDR3 is TGCGCCAGCAGCGTGACAGGAATCACTGAAGCTTTCTTT. Amino acid sequence: CASSVTGITEAFF.

The chain uses TRBV5-8 and TRBJ2-3, with TRBD2 matching over 9 bases. Germline loops: CDR1 SGHTS, CDR2 YDEGEE. V lost 0 bases and J lost 4; bases outside the gene matches: 9. The CDR3 consists of 17 residues. CDR3 in DNA: TGTGCCAGCAGCTTGGATCGTGCGGGAGGGTCTGCAGATACGCAGTATTTT. It is translated as CASSLDRAGGSADTQYF.

The chain employs TRBV5-1 and TRBJ2-7; 7 nucleotides agree with TRBD1. V was clipped by 5 bases and J by 2 bases; unmatched bases: 7. The CDR3 covers 14 residues. Germline CDR1 and CDR2: SGHRS and YFSETQ. The CDR3 sequence is CASRLTGSPYEQYF. CDR3 coding DNA: TGCGCCAGCAGGTTGACAGGGTCTCCCTACGAGCAGTACTTC. Based on the CDR3 plus reference TRBV5-1 and TRBJ2-7, the full variable domain is KAGVTQTPRYLIKTRGQQVTLSCSPISGHRSVSWYQQTPGQGLQFLFEYFSETQRNKGNFPGRFSGRQFSNSRSEMNVSTLELGDSALYLCASRLTGSPYEQYFGPGTRLTVT.

CDR3 DNA: TGCAGCGTTGAAGGGACTGCGAGCTCCTACAATGAGCAGTTCTTC. It translates to CSVEGTASSYNEQFF. This rearrangement joins TRBV29-1 to TRBJ2-1, with a possible D match to TRBD2 (5 bases). V gave up 1 base and J gave up 0 bases, with 10 bases separating them. Germline assignment: CDR1 SQVTM and CDR2 ANQGSEA. The length of the CDR3 is 15 residues.

The chain couples TRBV7-8 to TRBJ2-7; D gene ambiguous. Germline assignment: CDR1 SGHVS and CDR2 FQNEAQ. The CDR3 extends over 11 amino acids. The V gene lost 4 bases and the J gene lost 3 bases, with 4 bases spanning the gap. This CDR3 is CASSSLYEQYF. The CDR3 DNA is TGTGCCAGCAGCTCGCTCTACGAGCAGTACTTC.

This clone was counted a single time. The gene calls are TRBV19 and TRBJ2-3; 10 nucleotides align to TRBD2. Germline V gene data show CDR1 as LNHDA and CDR2 as SQIVND (reference sequence). The CDR3 loop spans 15 amino acids. Germline trimming cut 2 bases from V and 6 bases from J; bases unmatched to any gene: 5. The CDR3 coding sequence is TGTGCCAGTAGTATACTAGCGGGAGCTGGGGATACGCAGTATTTT. It yields the protein CASSILAGAGDTQYF.

The chain combines TRBV7-9 with TRBJ2-1; D not certain. CDR1 and CDR2 (germline): SEHNR, FQNEAQ (reference sequence). CDR3 length equals 13 residues. The germline V and J ends were trimmed by 3 bases and 7 bases, with 10 bases remaining between them. CDR3 region: CASSLVVSNEQFF. CDR3 DNA: TGTGCCAGCAGCTTGGTAGTGTCTAATGAGCAGTTCTTC.

This chain joins TRBV5-1 and TRBJ2-7; the D call may be TRBD1 or TRBD2 (5 bases each). Per germline, CDR1 SGHRS and CDR2 YFSETQ. The CDR3 consists of 15 residues. V gave up 0 bases and J gave up 2 bases, with 12 bases separating them. CDR3 region: CASSLGGTVTYEQYF. Written as DNA, the CDR3 is TGCGCCAGCAGCTTGGGTGGGACGGTTACCTACGAGCAGTACTTC.

J is TRBJ1-1 and V is TRBV5-1; D is perhaps TRBD1 (5 bases). CDR3 size: 13 residues. The V end was cut by 3 bases, the J end by 0 bases, with 6 bases between. The germline gives CDR1 SGHRS, CDR2 YFSETQ. CDR3 loop: CASSWTLNTEAFF. CDR3 DNA sequence: TGCGCCAGCAGCTGGACACTGAACACTGAAGCTTTCTTT.

Only one count was recorded for this clone. This chain uses TRBV5-5 with TRBJ1-5, with D hard to call. Trimming took off 0 bases at V and 3 bases at J, with 10 bases between the two ends. This CDR3 spans 15 amino acids. Germline loops: CDR1 SGHKS, CDR2 YYEKEE (reference sequence). CDR3 residues: CASSLVVRANQPQHF. The CDR3 nucleotides read TGTGCCAGCAGCTTGGTCGTTAGAGCCAATCAGCCCCAGCATTTT.

The chain joins TRBV15 to TRBJ2-2; D perhaps matches TRBD2 (5 bases). CDR1 is LNHNV, CDR2 YYDKDF, per germline (reference sequence). There are 16 residues in the CDR3. V lost 0 bases and J lost 8, with 16 bases in between. CDR3 DNA: TGTGCCACCAGCAGAGATCCGGCCAGTTTAGCGGGGGAGCTGTTTTTT. It codes for CATSRDPASLAGELFF.

V gene TRBV9 combines with J gene TRBJ2-3; 9 positions match TRBD2. CDR3 length equals 16 residues. Germline values: CDR1 SGDLS, CDR2 YYNGEE. Trimming removed 0 bases from V and 2 bases from J; junction bases left unmatched: 4. This CDR3 reads CASSVVGGRATDTQYF. CDR3 sequence (DNA): TGTGCCAGCAGCGTAGTGGGCGGGAGGGCCACAGATACGCAGTATTTT.

This sequence joins TRBV4-1 and TRBJ1-4; D ambiguous. The CDR3 totals 14 residues. V lost 5 bases and J 5 bases, leaving 12 bases between the germline ends. Germline V gene lookup returns CDR1 MGHRA and CDR2 YSYEKL. The DNA of the CDR3 is TGCGCCAGCAGCTCCAGCAGTACCAATGAAAAACTGTTTTTT. Protein product: CASSSSSTNEKLFF.

The chain couples TRBV5-1 to TRBJ2-3; perhaps TRBD2 as D (6 bases). The CDR3 length is 14 residues. Germline V gives CDR1 SGHRS, CDR2 YFSETQ. V was trimmed by 1 base and J by 0 bases, leaving 6 bases between them. The CDR3 here is CASSLSGSTDTQYF. CDR3 coding DNA: TGCGCCAGCAGCTTGAGCGGGAGCACAGATACGCAGTATTTT.

V and J are TRBV5-1 and TRBJ2-2; 7 nucleotides agree with TRBD2. V lost 5 bases and J lost 1; bases outside the gene matches: 5. Germline CDR1 reads SGHRS; CDR2 reads YFSETQ. The CDR3 is 15 residues long. This chain's CDR3 is CASRQGGRNTGELFF. The CDR3 region has the DNA TGCGCCAGCAGGCAAGGCGGGAGGAACACCGGGGAGCTGTTTTTT.

This chain links TRBV7-9 with TRBJ2-5; 9 nucleotides line up with TRBD1. Unmatched junction bases numbered 6, after V lost 5 bases and J lost 2 bases. Germline V gives CDR1 SEHNR, CDR2 FQNEAQ (reference sequence). The CDR3 is 15 amino acids. CDR3 in amino acids: CASSPKDRGQETQYF. The DNA of the CDR3 is TGTGCCAGCAGCCCGAAAGACAGGGGGCAAGAGACCCAGTACTTC.

This clone was detected only once. The CDR3 loop reads CASSARKPRSSYNEQFF. In DNA, the CDR3 is TGTGCCAGCAGTGCCAGGAAGCCGCGGTCCTCCTACAATGAGCAGTTCTTC. The gene calls are TRBV2 and TRBJ2-1; no definite D call. CDR1 is SNHLY, CDR2 FYNNEI, per germline. This CDR3 spans 17 amino acids. The V gene lost 4 bases and the J gene lost 0 bases, with 16 bases spanning the gap.

The CDR3 reads CASSLDPGPYEQYF. CDR3 sequence (DNA): TGTGCCAGCAGCTTGGATCCGGGGCCCTACGAGCAGTACTTC. V usage is TRBV5-4 and J usage is TRBJ2-7, with D possibly called TRBD1 or TRBD2 (5 bases each). This CDR3 is built from 14 residues. CDR1 is SGHNT and CDR2 is YYREEE in the germline V gene (reference sequence). Between the trimmed V and J ends, which lost 0 bases and 2 bases, there was a span of 9 bases.

CDR3 bases: TGTGCCAGCTCCCAAGGACTCCCCAGGGATGAGCAGTTCTTC. Translating gives CASSQGLPRDEQFF. The genes are TRBV18 and TRBJ2-1; either TRBD1 or TRBD2 may supply D (5 bases each). The CDR3 is 14 residues long. Trimming removed 6 bases from V and 8 bases from J, with 17 bases in between. Germline lookup yields CDR1 KGHSH and CDR2 LQKENI. Complete variable domain (other parts from reference TRBV18 and TRBJ2-1): NAGVMQNPRHLVRRRGQEARLRCSPMKGHSHVYWYRQLPEEGLKFMVYLQKENIIDESGMPKERFSAEFPKEGPSILRIQQVVRGDSAAYFCASSQGLPRDEQFFGPGTRLTVL.

This clone was found once. The rearrangement uses TRBV7-9 and TRBJ1-6, with D perhaps TRBD1 (5 bases). This CDR3 region has 15 residues. V was clipped by 3 bases and J by 5 bases, with 11 bases between them. Germline-derived CDR1 and CDR2 are SEHNR and FQNEAQ (reference sequence). The CDR3 loop reads CASSFSGADNSPLHF. CDR3 DNA: TGTGCCAGCAGCTTTAGCGGGGCGGATAATTCACCCCTCCACTTT. Supplemented by reference TRBV7-9 and TRBJ1-6, the full variable domain reads DTGVSQNPRHKITKRGQNVTFRCDPISEHNRLYWYRQTLGQGPEFLTYFQNEAQLEKSRLLSDRFSAERPKGSFSTLEIQRTEQGDSAMYLCASSFSGADNSPLHFGNGTRLTVT.

This clone was detected only once. The genes are TRBV6-5 and TRBJ1-2; D is ambiguous. V shed 7 bases and J shed 3 bases, with 9 bases lying between them. The length of the CDR3 is 12 residues. Germline assignment: CDR1 MNHEY and CDR2 SVGAGI. The CDR3 loop reads CASKRGHYGYTF. Written as DNA, the CDR3 is TGTGCCAGCAAACGGGGTCACTATGGCTACACCTTC.

The chain combines TRBV5-6 with TRBJ1-1; a weak D match, TRBD1 (5 bases). CDR3 length: 16 residues. Per germline, CDR1 SGHDT and CDR2 YYEEEE. V was cut by 6 bases and J by 0 bases, with 18 bases left in between. The CDR3 sequence is CASTMLRGRVNTEAFF. CDR3 DNA sequence: TGTGCCAGCACCATGTTAAGGGGCAGGGTGAACACTGAAGCTTTCTTT.

The CDR3, as DNA: TGTGCCAGCAGCCTAACCGTCGGGCAGATGGTCTATGGCTACACCTTC. Its translation: CASSLTVGQMVYGYTF. The chain links TRBV9 to TRBJ1-2; D remains unclear. V was trimmed by 4 bases and J by 4 bases, leaving 20 bases between them. Germline V lookup: CDR1 SGDLS, CDR2 YYNGEE. The CDR3 has 16 residues.

The chain carries TRBV5-6 and TRBJ2-7; D is possibly TRBD1 or TRBD2 (5 bases each). The CDR3 is made up of 12 amino acids. The germline V gene encodes CDR1 SGHDT and CDR2 YYEEEE. V dropped 1 base and J dropped 6 bases, with 8 bases sitting between them. CDR3 coding DNA: TGTGCCAGCAGCTTGAGAGGGGTCGAGCAGTACTTC. It yields the protein CASSLRGVEQYF.

This chain connects TRBV5-1 to TRBJ2-7, with D possibly TRBD1 on 6 matching bases. V was trimmed by 4 bases and J by 2 bases, leaving 10 bases between them. The germline V gene encodes CDR1 SGHRS and CDR2 YFSETQ. CDR3 length: 13 residues. As DNA, the CDR3 is TGCGCCAGCAGCCCCGGACAGACCTACGAGCAGTACTTC. Protein: CASSPGQTYEQYF.

The chain links TRBV19 to TRBJ2-3, with 9 bases fitting TRBD2. With V trimmed by 6 bases and J by 2 bases, 6 bases remained unmatched. The CDR3 loop spans 15 amino acids. The V gene's germline CDR1 is LNHDA and CDR2 SQIVND (reference sequence). CDR3 amino acids: CASSYGLASTDTQYF. As DNA, the CDR3 is TGTGCCAGTAGCTACGGACTAGCGTCCACAGATACGCAGTATTTT.

This clone was seen more than once but under ten times. This chain joins TRBV12-5 and TRBJ2-1; 11 nucleotides agree with TRBD1. Germline CDR1 reads LGHNT; CDR2 reads FRNRAP. The CDR3 is 15 amino acids. The J segment lost 8 bases and the V segment lost 6 bases, leaving 9 bases of the junction unmatched. CDR3 in DNA: TGTGCTAGTGGCCCCGGGACAGGGGGTTTTGATGAGCAGTTCTTC. Translating it yields CASGPGTGGFDEQFF. Drawing the rest from reference TRBV12-5 and TRBJ2-1, the complete variable domain is DARVTQTPRHKVTEMGQEVTMRCQPILGHNTVFWYRQTMMQGLELLAYFRNRAPLDDSGMPKDRFSAEMPDATLATLKIQPSEPRDSAVYFCASGPGTGGFDEQFFGPGTRLTVL.

The rearrangement uses TRBV10-3 and TRBJ1-1; 10 bases are shared with TRBD1. This CDR3 has 14 residues. V gave up 2 bases and J gave up 11 bases; unmatched junction bases: 8. Germline lookup yields CDR1 ENHRY and CDR2 SYGVKD. Written as DNA, the CDR3 is TGTGCCATCAGTGAGGACAGGGGGCTGATGTGGGCTTTCTTT. Encoded protein: CAISEDRGLMWAFF.